The rows below give T cell receptor beta chains drawn from one sample of a study of T cell changes during pregnancy in multiple sclerosis. Repertoires were generated with immunoSEQ multiplex PCR, while TCRdb's copy carries only in-frame clones and drops some. The sample comprises about 93,000 clones, approximately 92% of which are singletons, and 2% to 2.5% rests with the top ten. Here the sequenced sample was peripheral blood, taken after pregnancy. These receptors were collected from a female donor with multiple sclerosis, enrolled in a pregnancy study. The CDR3 runs from the conserved cysteine through the conserved F or W. D genes are given only for firm matches. Expanded clones get a size class; other rows say once, few or many, or leave the size out.

.	TRBV14	.	TRBJ2-5	TGTGCCAGCAGCCATTCGAGAGGTTTTCTGGAGACCCAGTACTTC	CASSHSRGFLETQYF
.	TRBV30	.	TRBJ2-3	TGTGCCTGGAGTGCGACTGCGGATACGCAGTATTTT	CAWSATADTQYF
TRBD1	TRBV6-5	.	TRBJ1-2	TGTGCCAGCAGTGGGACAGCCTATGGCTACACCTTC	CASSGTAYGYTF
.	TRBV19	.	TRBJ1-1	TGTGCCAGTAGTTTCTTGTCGGGCACTGAAGCTTTCTTT	CASSFLSGTEAFF
.	TRBV18	.	TRBJ2-5	TGTGCCAGCTCACCGGGACATAAAGAGACCCAGTACTTC	CASSPGHKETQYF
.	TRBV19	.	TRBJ1-3	TGTGCCAGTAGTCTTCAGGTTTACTCTGGAAACACCATATATTTT	CASSLQVYSGNTIYF
TRBD1	TRBV7-7	.	TRBJ2-2	TGTGCCAGCAGCGCGACAGGGGACACCGGGGAGCTGTTTTTT	CASSATGDTGELFF
.	TRBV4-3	medium-sized	TRBJ1-1	TGCGCCAGCAGCCAAGGGACAGAGAACACTGAAGCTTTCTTT	CASSQGTENTEAFF
.	TRBV7-9	once	TRBJ1-2	TGTGCCAGCAGCTTAGATTTTGGGGACACCCGAATTGGTAACTATGGCTACACCTTC	CASSLDFGDTRIGNYGYTF
.	TRBV2	.	TRBJ1-4	TGTGCCAGCGTAGGGGTGACGGTTGAAAAACTGTTTTTT	CASVGVTVEKLFF
.	TRBV19	.	TRBJ1-6	TGTGCCAGTAGTGGGGGGGCTACTCGCTTCGATCCCCTCCACTTT	CASSGGATRFDPLHF
.	TRBV13	.	TRBJ2-3	TGTGCCAGCAGCTTAGAAAGGGTTGGACACACAGATACGCAGTATTTT	CASSLERVGHTDTQYF
TRBD1	TRBV2	.	TRBJ2-3	TGTGCCAGCAGTTGGGGACAGAACACAGATACGCAGTATTTT	CASSWGQNTDTQYF